This TCR beta chain was sequenced during a study of monozygotic twins with inflammatory bowel disease. This CDR3 is built from 14 residues. The germline gives CDR1 SQVTM, CDR2 ANQGSEA. TCRdb reprocessed the 5' RACE reads, with one entry per CDR3 protein and no DNA. In all, the sample yields 150,000 to 200,000 distinct CDR3 sequences. V is TRBV29-1 and J is TRBJ2-7; lacking DNA, the TRBD1 call made by TCRdb goes unchecked. The TCR was taken from a human donor with ulcerative colitis or Crohn's disease, or a healthy co-twin of an affected twin (not recorded which). The sample consisted of blood. The CDR3 here is CSVRGAANSYEQYF.